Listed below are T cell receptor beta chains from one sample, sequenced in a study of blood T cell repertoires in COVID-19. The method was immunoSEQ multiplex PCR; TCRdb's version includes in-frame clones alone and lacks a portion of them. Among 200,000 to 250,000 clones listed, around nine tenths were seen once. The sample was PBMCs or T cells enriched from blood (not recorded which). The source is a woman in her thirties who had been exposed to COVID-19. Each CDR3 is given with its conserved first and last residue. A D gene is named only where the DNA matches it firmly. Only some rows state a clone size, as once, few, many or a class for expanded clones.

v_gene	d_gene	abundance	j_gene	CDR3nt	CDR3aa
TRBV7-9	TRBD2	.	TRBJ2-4	TGTGCCAGCAGCTTAGCGATGGGACTAGCGAAAAACATTCAGTACTTC	CASSLAMGLAKNIQYF
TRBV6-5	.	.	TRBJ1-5	TGTGCCATTACACAGGAGGGTCAGCCCCAGCATTTT	CAITQEGQPQHF
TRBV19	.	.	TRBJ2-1	TGTGCCAGTAGCCCTAACCATGAGCAGTTCTTC	CASSPNHEQFF
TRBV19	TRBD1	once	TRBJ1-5	TGTGCCAGTAGTCTCCTCCTGAGATTGGGACAGGGGGCATATCAGCCCCAGCATTTT	CASSLLLRLGQGAYQPQHF
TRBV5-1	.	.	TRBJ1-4	TGCGCCAGCAGCAGTCTAGGGGGTCCTAATGAAAAACTGTTTTTT	CASSSLGGPNEKLFF
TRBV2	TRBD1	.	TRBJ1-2	TGTGCCAGCAGTGTAACCCGGACAGGGGAGGTGCGTGATGGCTACACCTTC	CASSVTRTGEVRDGYTF
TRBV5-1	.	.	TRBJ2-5	TGCGCCAGCAGGACCGAACAGAAAGAGACCCAGTACTTC	CASRTEQKETQYF
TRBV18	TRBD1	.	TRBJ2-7	TGTGCCAGCTCAGTAGCGGACAGGGGCTACGAGCAGTACTTC	CASSVADRGYEQYF
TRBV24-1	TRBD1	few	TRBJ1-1	TGTGCCACCACTATAAAAAGGACAGGGGGAACTGAAGCTTTCTTT	CATTIKRTGGTEAFF
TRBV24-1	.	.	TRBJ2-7	TGTGCCACCAGCGCAGGGGTTGGCGAGCAGTACTTC	CATSAGVGEQYF
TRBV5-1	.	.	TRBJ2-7	TGCGCCAGCAGCCCGATTGAGGGCGAGCAGTACTTC	CASSPIEGEQYF
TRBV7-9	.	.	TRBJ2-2	TGTGCCAGCAGCTTCCTAGCTAACACCGGGGAGCTGTTTTTT	CASSFLANTGELFF
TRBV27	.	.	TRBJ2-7	TGTGCCAGCAGTTCGGGATACAACGAGCAGTACTTC	CASSSGYNEQYF
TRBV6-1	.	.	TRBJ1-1	TGTGCCAGCAGTGAAAGGCCCGACAGCCGTAGGGCTTTCTTT	CASSERPDSRRAFF
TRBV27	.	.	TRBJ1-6	TGTGCCAGCAGTTTAAAAGTAGCCCCCTTTTCACCCCTCCACTTT	CASSLKVAPFSPLHF
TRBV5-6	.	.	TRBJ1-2	TGTGCCAGCAGCACTTGGAGTTCTGGGGCGGTCAACTATGGCTACACCTTC	CASSTWSSGAVNYGYTF
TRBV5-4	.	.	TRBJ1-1	TGTGCCAGCAGCTTGGTAGCTGGGGAAGCTTTCTTT	CASSLVAGEAFF
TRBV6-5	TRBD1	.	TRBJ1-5	TGTGCCAGCAGGATTGGGACAGGACTTAATCAGCCCCAGCATTTT	CASRIGTGLNQPQHF
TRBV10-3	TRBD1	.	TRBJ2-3	TGTGCCATCAGTTTACAGGGGGATCAGACAGATACGCAGTATTTT	CAISLQGDQTDTQYF
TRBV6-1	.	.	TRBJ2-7	TGTGCCAGCAGTGATGTGGACAGATCCTACGAGCAGTACTTC	CASSDVDRSYEQYF
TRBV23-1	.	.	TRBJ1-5	TGCGCCAGCAGTCAATTGAAAGGGGCTCGGCCGGCCCAGCATTTT	CASSQLKGARPAQHF
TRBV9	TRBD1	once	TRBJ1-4	TGTGCCAGCAGCGTAGAGGGACAGGGGGCGCAGAAACTGTTTTTT	CASSVEGQGAQKLFF
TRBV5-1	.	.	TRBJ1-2	TGCGCCAGCAGCGAGGTGAACTATGGCTACACCTTC	CASSEVNYGYTF
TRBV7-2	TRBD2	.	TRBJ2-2	TGTGCCAGCAGCCTAGCGGGGGGGGGCACCGGGGAGCTGTTTTTT	CASSLAGGGTGELFF
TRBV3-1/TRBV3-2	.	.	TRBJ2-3	TGTGCCAGCAGTCCCGGGACTCGTAGCACAGATACGCAGTATTTT	CASSPGTRSTDTQYF
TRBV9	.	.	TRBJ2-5	TGTGCCAGCAGCGTAGGGCCAAAAGAGACCCAGTACTTC	CASSVGPKETQYF
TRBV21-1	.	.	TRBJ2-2	TGTGCCGGGGCCCTCTCGGCAGGGTACACCGGGGAGCTGTTTTTT	CAGALSAGYTGELFF
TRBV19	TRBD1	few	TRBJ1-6	TGTGCCAGTAGTCAGCGGGACAGGGTAGCACCCCTCCACTTT	CASSQRDRVAPLHF
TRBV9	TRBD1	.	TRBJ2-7	TGTGCCAGCAGCCCCCGGGGACAGTTGCCCTACGAGCAGTACTTC	CASSPRGQLPYEQYF
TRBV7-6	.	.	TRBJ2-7	TGTGCCAGCATCCCCGGCGTAGGGGGGGTTTACGAGCAGTACTTC	CASIPGVGGVYEQYF
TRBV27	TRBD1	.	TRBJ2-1	TGTGCCAGCAGTTTCCCCAAACCTGGACAGGGGGTCGGTGAGCAGTTCTTC	CASSFPKPGQGVGEQFF
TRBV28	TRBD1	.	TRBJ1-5	TGTGCCAGCAGTTTGCTCCCGGGACAGGGGCCACACTCCCAGCATTTT	CASSLLPGQGPHSQHF
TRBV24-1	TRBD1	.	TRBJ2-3	TGTGCCACCAGACAGGGGCCTAGCACAGATACGCAGTATTTT	CATRQGPSTDTQYF
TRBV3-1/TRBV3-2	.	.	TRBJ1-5	TGTGCCAGCAGCCATTCCACAGGGAGTAATCAGCCCCAGCATTTT	CASSHSTGSNQPQHF
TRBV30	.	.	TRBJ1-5	TGTGCCTGGAGTGAGGGGAACAATCAGCCCCAGCATTTT	CAWSEGNNQPQHF
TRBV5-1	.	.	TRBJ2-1	TGCGCCAGCAGCTTGGGCTTTGGGACATTCACCAATGAGCAGTTCTTC	CASSLGFGTFTNEQFF
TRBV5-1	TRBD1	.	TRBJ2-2	TGCGCCAGCAACACAGGGGACACCGGGGAGCTGTTTTTT	CASNTGDTGELFF
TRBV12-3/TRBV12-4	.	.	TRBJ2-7	TGTGCCAGCAGTCTGGGGGGCTCCTACGAGCAGTACTTC	CASSLGGSYEQYF
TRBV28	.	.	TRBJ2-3	TGTGCCAGCAGGATCTCTGGCGGAGATACGCAGTATTTT	CASRISGGDTQYF
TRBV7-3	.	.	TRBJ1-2	TGTGCCAGCAGCTTAGGTCCGGACAGCGATGGCTACACCTTC	CASSLGPDSDGYTF
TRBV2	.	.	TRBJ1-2	TGTGCCAGCAGTTTGGAGGGCCCTAACTATGGCTACACCTTC	CASSLEGPNYGYTF
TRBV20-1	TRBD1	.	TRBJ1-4	TGCAGTGCTAGTACGACCGGGACAGGCGCTAATGAAAAACTGTTTTTT	CSASTTGTGANEKLFF
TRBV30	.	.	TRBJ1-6	TGTGCCTGTGATCTGAGGGATGGGTATTCACCCCTCCACTTT	CACDLRDGYSPLHF
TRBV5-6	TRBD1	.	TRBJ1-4	TGTGCCAGCAGCAGATCCGGGACAGGCGAAAAACTGTTTTTT	CASSRSGTGEKLFF
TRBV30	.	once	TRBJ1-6	TGTGCCTGGAGTGGGCAAACAAATTCACCCCTCCACTTT	CAWSGQTNSPLHF
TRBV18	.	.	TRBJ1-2	TGTGCCAGCTCACCAAACAGAGCTAACTATGGCTACACCTTC	CASSPNRANYGYTF
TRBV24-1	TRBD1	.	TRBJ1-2	TGTGCCACCAGTACGACAGGGCCTGGAAGGAACTACACCTTC	CATSTTGPGRNYTF
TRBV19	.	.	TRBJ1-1	TGTGCCAGTAGTATAGGCCAGGGATTTGCCACTGAAGCTTTCTTT	CASSIGQGFATEAFF
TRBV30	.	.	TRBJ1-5	TGTGCCTGGAGTGTACGGTTAGGGAGCGGGCCCCAGCATTTT	CAWSVRLGSGPQHF
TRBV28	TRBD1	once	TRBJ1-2	TGTGCCAGCAGTCAAACAGGGGGAGGCTATGGCTACACCTTC	CASSQTGGGYGYTF
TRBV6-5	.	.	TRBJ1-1	TGTGCCAGCAATTGGGAGGGGATGAACACTGAAGCTTTCTTT	CASNWEGMNTEAFF
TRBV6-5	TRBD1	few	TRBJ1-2	TGTGCCAGCAGCATGGACAGGGGGGACAGCTACACCTTC	CASSMDRGDSYTF
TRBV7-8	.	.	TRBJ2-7	TGTGCCAGCAGCTTAATCAGGGGACCTCTACCCTACGAGCAGTACTTC	CASSLIRGPLPYEQYF
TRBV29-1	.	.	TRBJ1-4	TGCAGCGTTGGGACAGACTCTTCAACTAATGAAAAACTGTTTTTT	CSVGTDSSTNEKLFF